The 26 T cell receptor beta chains in this list originate from one sample, sequenced in a study of CD8+ T cells in alopecia areata (dated by TCRdb to the late 2010s). Library prep was done by the immunoSEQ multiplex PCR assay. RNA was extracted from all samples and reverse transcribed into cDNA, which served as template for TCR sequencing. The table was pulled from immuneACCESS by TCRdb, which kept in-frame rearrangements only. Such tables lose some clones; where checked, under half of the loss comes from unresolved V genes, and the rest has no known cause. The sample contains more than 100,000 clones, approximately 52% of them found a single time. The top ten hold around 8.8% of the sample. Sequencing was carried out using CD4+ T cells sorted from blood. These receptors came from a human donor in good health.

The chain employs TRBV7-9 and TRBJ2-5, with D possibly TRBD1 on 6 matching bases. The germline V gene encodes CDR1 SEHNR and CDR2 FQNEAQ (reference sequence). CDR3 length: 14 amino acids. V lost 7 bases and J lost 2, with 14 bases in between. Written as DNA, the CDR3 is TGTGCCAGCAAGACGGGACACTCACAAGAGACCCAGTACTTC. Its translation: CASKTGHSQETQYF.

The chain is built from TRBV19 and TRBJ2-1; 7 bases are shared with TRBD2. After removal of 2 bases from V and 3 bases from J, the junction contained 4 bases not matched to a gene. Germline CDR1 reads LNHDA; CDR2 reads SQIVND (reference sequence). This CDR3 has 15 amino acids. CDR3 coding DNA: TGTGCCAGTAGTATATCGACTAGCAGCTACAATGAGCAGTTCTTC. It is translated as CASSISTSSYNEQFF.

The chain uses TRBV7-2 and TRBJ2-5, with D tentatively TRBD1 (6 bases). CDR1 is SGHTA, CDR2 FQGNSA, per germline. The CDR3 length is 14 residues. The V and J ends lost 0 bases and 2 bases respectively, with 7 bases between them. In nucleotides, the CDR3 is TGTGCCAGCAGCTTAGCGGGGGCTCAAGAGACCCAGTACTTC. As protein: CASSLAGAQETQYF. The whole variable domain, filled in from reference TRBV7-2 and TRBJ2-5, reads GAGVSQSPSNKVTEKGKDVELRCDPISGHTALYWYRQSLGQGLEFLIYFQGNSAPDKSGLPSDRFSAERTGGSVSTLTIQRTQQEDSAVYLCASSLAGAQETQYFGPGTRLLVL.

The chain is built from TRBV30 and TRBJ1-2; D gene uncertain. This CDR3 is built from 11 residues. CDR1 and CDR2 (germline): GTSNPN, SVGIG (reference sequence). V was cut by 1 base and J by 6 bases, with 6 bases left in between. CDR3 nucleotides: TGTGCCTGGAGTGGGAGGGATGGCTACACCTTC. The encoded protein is CAWSGRDGYTF. The full variable domain, completed using reference TRBV30 and TRBJ1-2, is SQTIHQWPATLVQPVGSPLSLECTVEGTSNPNLYWYRQAAGRGLQLLFYSVGIGQISSEVPQNLSASRPQDRQFILSSKKLLLSDSGFYLCAWSGRDGYTFGSGTRLTVV.

On this clone itself: At the DNA level, this CDR3 is encoded by other sequences in the same sample as well. The rearrangement joins TRBV30 to TRBJ2-3, with a tentative D call TRBD1 (6 bases). With 4 bases removed from V and 6 bases from J, the gap between germline ends came to 11 bases. The CDR3 contains 12 residues. Germline V CDR1 and CDR2: GTSNPN, SVGIG (reference sequence). The CDR3: CAWTPTGDTQYF. The CDR3 nucleotides read TGTGCCTGGACACCCACAGGGGATACGCAGTATTTT.

The V and J genes are TRBV29-1 and TRBJ2-5, with a possible D match to TRBD2 (5 bases). Between the trimmed V and J ends, which lost 6 bases and 4 bases, there was a span of 15 bases. Looked up from germline, CDR1 is SQVTM and CDR2 is ANQGSEA. The CDR3 sequence is 13 residues long. In DNA form, the CDR3 reads TGCAGCGTCCCGTTGAGCGGTGGAGAGACCCAGTACTTC. Translated: CSVPLSGGETQYF.

The V and J genes are TRBV5-1 and TRBJ2-1, with 13 bases that match TRBD2. This CDR3 is 14 amino acids long. Germline lookup yields CDR1 SGHRS and CDR2 YFSETQ. The J segment lost 6 bases and the V segment lost 4 bases, leaving 1 base of the junction unmatched. Here the CDR3 reads CASSRTSGGNEQFF. In DNA form, the CDR3 reads TGCGCCAGCAGCAGGACTAGCGGGGGCAATGAGCAGTTCTTC.

This clone was observed once. For the CDR3, the DNA is TGTGCCAGCAGCTTAAGAAATGAGCAGTTCTTC. The encoded protein is CASSLRNEQFF. The chain links TRBV7-6 to TRBJ2-1; no firm D call. V was clipped by 2 bases and J by 7 bases, with 3 bases between them. The CDR3 sequence is 11 residues long. Germline CDR1 SGHVS, CDR2 FNYEAQ. Drawing the rest from reference TRBV7-6 and TRBJ2-1, the complete variable domain is GAGVSQSPRYKVTKRGQDVALRCDPISGHVSLYWYRQALGQGPEFLTYFNYEAQQDKSGLPNDRFSAERPEGSISTLTIQRTEQRDSAMYRCASSLRNEQFFGPGTRLTVL.

This clone was counted a single time. This chain connects TRBV7-2 to TRBJ2-7; D call uncertain. Germline assignment: CDR1 SGHTA and CDR2 FQGNSA. Deletions cut 6 bases from V and 0 bases from J, with 9 bases between. The CDR3 contains 13 residues. CDR3 nucleotide sequence: TGTGCCAGCAGGGCAGGTCCCTCCTACGAGCAGTACTTC. It yields the protein CASRAGPSYEQYF.

The rearrangement uses TRBV7-2 and TRBJ2-7; D perhaps matches TRBD1 (6 bases). V was clipped by 5 bases and J by 6 bases, with 17 bases between them. Germline lookup yields CDR1 SGHTA and CDR2 FQGNSA. This CDR3 region has 14 residues. CDR3 in DNA: TGTGCCAGCAGCCCGTCGGCGACAGGAATCGAGCAGTACTTC. Translation gives CASSPSATGIEQYF.

V usage is TRBV29-1 and J usage is TRBJ1-1; 10 bases map to TRBD1. The CDR3 covers 14 residues. V trimming: 4 bases; J trimming: 0 bases; junction bases outside the gene matches: 2. Germline V lookup: CDR1 SQVTM, CDR2 ANQGSEA. The CDR3 protein is CSVVGQGVNTEAFF. The CDR3 nucleotides read TGCAGCGTTGTCGGACAGGGGGTGAACACTGAAGCTTTCTTT.

V is TRBV7-2 and J is TRBJ2-1, with 11 bases aligning to TRBD2. Germline loops: CDR1 SGHTA, CDR2 FQGNSA. Losses at the gene ends were 3 bases for V and 9 bases for J; bases not matched to a gene: 4. The CDR3 sequence is 14 residues long. The CDR3 DNA is TGTGCCAGCAGCTTCCTTGGGACTAGCGGTGAGCAGTTCTTC. Translating it yields CASSFLGTSGEQFF.

A few counts support this clone. The chain links TRBV19 to TRBJ1-6; no firm D call. V lost 5 bases and J 0 bases, leaving 5 bases between the germline ends. Germline lookup yields CDR1 LNHDA and CDR2 SQIVND (reference sequence). This CDR3 region has 14 residues. This chain's CDR3 is CASSPSSYNSPLHF. The CDR3 DNA sequence: TGTGCCAGTAGTCCGAGCTCCTATAATTCACCCCTCCACTTT.

The chain recombines TRBV18 with TRBJ2-3; 14 bases line up with TRBD2. Trimming removed 3 bases from V and 1 base from J; junction bases left unmatched: 6. This CDR3 is built from 18 residues. CDR1 is KGHSH, CDR2 LQKENI, per germline. The CDR3 here is CASSPRTSGGLRTDTQYF. In DNA form, the CDR3 reads TGTGCCAGCTCACCCAGGACTAGCGGGGGGCTACGCACAGATACGCAGTATTTT.

The genes are TRBV29-1 and TRBJ2-5; 9 bases map to TRBD1. J was trimmed by 5 bases and V by 2 bases; bases with no gene match: 3. The CDR3 sequence is 13 residues long. The germline V gene encodes CDR1 SQVTM and CDR2 ANQGSEA. CDR3: CSVETGGWETQYF. The CDR3 DNA sequence: TGCAGCGTTGAAACAGGGGGCTGGGAGACCCAGTACTTC.

This clone was seen more than once but under ten times. The chain links TRBV29-1 to TRBJ2-5; possible D gene TRBD1, 5 bases. Per the germline V gene, CDR1 is SQVTM and CDR2 is ANQGSEA. Trimming left V 7 bases short and J 5 bases short, with 14 bases between. The CDR3 covers 12 residues. The CDR3 DNA sequence: TGCAGCGCCAGGGCCCTGAGCGAGACCCAGTACTTC. Protein sequence: CSARALSETQYF.

The chain couples TRBV28 to TRBJ1-5; D is unresolved. The CDR3 contains 19 residues. Germline CDR1 MDHEN, CDR2 SYDVKM. Trimming removed 4 bases at V and 0 bases at J, with 22 bases between. The CDR3 nucleotides are TGTGCCAGCAGTTCCCCCCCCCACCTAGGCAGGCCTAGCAATCAGCCCCAGCATTTT. Translated: CASSSPPHLGRPSNQPQHF.

V is TRBV9 and J is TRBJ2-3; D gene uncertain. CDR1 and CDR2 (germline): SGDLS, YYNGEE. Trimming pared 5 bases from V and 6 bases from J, leaving 10 bases between. This CDR3 comprises 12 residues. The CDR3 protein is CASSTDSDTQYF. The CDR3 DNA sequence: TGTGCCAGCAGTACAGATTCGGATACGCAGTATTTT.

Only one count was recorded for this clone. This CDR3 reads CASSRDRVTDTQYF. CDR3 nucleotides: TGTGCCAGCAGCCGGGACAGGGTCACAGATACGCAGTATTTT. The V gene is TRBV5-4, the J gene TRBJ2-3; 9 nucleotides line up with TRBD1. Germline CDR1 reads SGHNT; CDR2 reads YYREEE (reference sequence). J gave up 2 bases and V 4 bases, and 2 bases lay outside the gene matches. The CDR3 is made up of 14 amino acids.

The rearrangement joins TRBV25-1 to TRBJ2-7, with D perhaps being TRBD1 or TRBD2 (5 bases each). V was clipped by 4 bases and J by 5 bases, with 6 bases between them. CDR3 length: 11 residues. The germline CDR1 and CDR2 sequences are MGHDK and SYGVNS. The DNA for the CDR3 is TGTGCCAGCAGTGTGGGGGACGAGCAGTACTTC. This sequence encodes CASSVGDEQYF.

The chain is built from TRBV18 and TRBJ2-1; 14 bases fit TRBD2. J was trimmed by 4 bases and V by 4 bases; bases with no gene match: 3. The germline V gene has CDR1 KGHSH and CDR2 LQKENI. The CDR3 length is 16 residues. The CDR3, as DNA: TGTGCCAGCTCACGCCGGACTAGCGGGGGGTACAATGAGCAGTTCTTC. This sequence encodes CASSRRTSGGYNEQFF.

There are a few counts of this clone. The V gene is TRBV5-1, the J gene TRBJ1-2, with TRBD1 matching over 7 bases. The CDR3 sequence is 14 residues long. Germline V gives CDR1 SGHRS, CDR2 YFSETQ. After removal of 4 bases from V and 3 bases from J, the junction contained 6 bases not matched to a gene. The CDR3 loop is CASSAGTEDYGYTF. CDR3 in DNA: TGCGCCAGCAGCGCGGGGACAGAGGACTATGGCTACACCTTC.

The genes are TRBV2 and TRBJ2-4, with TRBD2 identical over 8 bases. Per the germline V gene, CDR1 is SNHLY and CDR2 is FYNNEI. The CDR3 is 14 amino acids. With V trimmed by 5 bases and J by 6 bases, 6 bases remained unmatched. The CDR3 bases are TGTGCCAGCAGTAGGGCGGGGGGAGGAAACATTCAGTACTTC. Translated, it gives CASSRAGGGNIQYF.

This clone came up once. V gene TRBV7-2 combines with J gene TRBJ1-5; 8 bases agree with TRBD1. Germline V gene sequence: CDR1 SGHTA, CDR2 FQGNSA. CDR3 length equals 14 residues. Trimming cost V 5 bases and J 3 bases; bases outside gene matches: 3. CDR3: CASSRTGSNQPQHF. CDR3 DNA sequence: TGTGCCAGCAGCCGGACAGGGTCCAATCAGCCCCAGCATTTT. The entire variable domain, with the rest obtained from reference TRBV7-2 and TRBJ1-5, is as follows: GAGVSQSPSNKVTEKGKDVELRCDPISGHTALYWYRQSLGQGLEFLIYFQGNSAPDKSGLPSDRFSAERTGGSVSTLTIQRTQQEDSAVYLCASSRTGSNQPQHFGDGTRLSIL.

This chain joins TRBV4-2 and TRBJ2-2; unclear D gene. The V end was cut by 4 bases, the J end by 0 bases, with 9 bases between. The CDR3 is 15 amino acids. Per germline, CDR1 LGHNA and CDR2 YNFKEQ. CDR3 DNA sequence: TGTGCCAGCAGCCGAGACACCTCGAACACCGGGGAGCTGTTTTTT. As protein: CASSRDTSNTGELFF.

V gene TRBV20-1 combines with J gene TRBJ1-1; the D gene is possibly TRBD1 (6 bases). Germline V gene data show CDR1 as DFQATT and CDR2 as SNEGSKA (reference sequence). The CDR3 covers 11 residues. Trimming took 3 bases from V and 7 from J, leaving 9 bases between them. The CDR3 loop reads CSASRDIEAFF. In nucleotides, the CDR3 is TGCAGTGCTAGTCGGGACATTGAAGCTTTCTTT.